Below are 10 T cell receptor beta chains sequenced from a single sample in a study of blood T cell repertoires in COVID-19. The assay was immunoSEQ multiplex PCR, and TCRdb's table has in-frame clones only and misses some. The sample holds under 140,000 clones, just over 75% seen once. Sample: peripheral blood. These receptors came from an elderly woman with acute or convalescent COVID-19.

In DNA, the CDR3 is TGTGCCAGCAAGCCGGTGACAGGGGGTAATTACGAGCAGTACTTC. This codes for CASKPVTGGNYEQYF. This chain links TRBV2 with TRBJ2-7; 9 bases are a match to TRBD1. From germline, CDR1 is SNHLY and CDR2 FYNNEI. V lost 7 bases to trimming and J lost 4 bases; unmatched junction nucleotides: 11. The CDR3 is 15 residues long.

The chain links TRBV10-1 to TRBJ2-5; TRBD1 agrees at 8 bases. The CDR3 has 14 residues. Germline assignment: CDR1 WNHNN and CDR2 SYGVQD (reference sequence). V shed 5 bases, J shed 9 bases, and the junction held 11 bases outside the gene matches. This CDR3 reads CASSPGQDISAQYF. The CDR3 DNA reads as TGCGCCAGCAGTCCGGGACAGGATATATCGGCCCAGTACTTC.

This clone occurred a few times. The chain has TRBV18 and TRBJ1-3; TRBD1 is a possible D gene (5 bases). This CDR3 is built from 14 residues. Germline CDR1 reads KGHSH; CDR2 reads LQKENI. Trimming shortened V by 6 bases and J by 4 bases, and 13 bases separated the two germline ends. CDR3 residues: CASSPEGTGNTIYF. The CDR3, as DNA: TGTGCCAGCTCTCCGGAGGGGACCGGAAACACCATATATTTT.

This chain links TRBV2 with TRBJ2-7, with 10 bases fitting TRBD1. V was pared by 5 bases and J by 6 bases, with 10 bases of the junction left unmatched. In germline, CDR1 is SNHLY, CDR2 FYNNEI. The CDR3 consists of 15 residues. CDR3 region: CASSITGTGVSEQYF. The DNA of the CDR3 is TGTGCCAGCAGTATTACCGGGACAGGGGTTTCCGAGCAGTACTTC.

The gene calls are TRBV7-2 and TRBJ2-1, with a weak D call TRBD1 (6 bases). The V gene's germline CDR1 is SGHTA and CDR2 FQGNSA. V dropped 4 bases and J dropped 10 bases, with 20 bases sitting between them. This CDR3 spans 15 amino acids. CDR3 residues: CASSSDSLSSREQFF. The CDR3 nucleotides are TGTGCCAGCAGCTCGGACAGCTTGTCATCGAGGGAGCAGTTCTTC.

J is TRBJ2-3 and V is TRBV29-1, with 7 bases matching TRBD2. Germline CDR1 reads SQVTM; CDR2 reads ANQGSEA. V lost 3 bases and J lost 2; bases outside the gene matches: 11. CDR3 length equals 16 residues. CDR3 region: CSVDGVGRETTDTQYF. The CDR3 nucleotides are TGCAGCGTTGACGGAGTAGGGCGGGAGACCACAGATACGCAGTATTTT.

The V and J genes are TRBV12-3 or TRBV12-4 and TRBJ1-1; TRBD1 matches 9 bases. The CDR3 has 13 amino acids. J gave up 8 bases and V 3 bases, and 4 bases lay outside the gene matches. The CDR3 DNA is TGTGCCAGCAGTTTCACAGGGGGCGGAGAAGCTTTCTTT. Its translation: CASSFTGGGEAFF.

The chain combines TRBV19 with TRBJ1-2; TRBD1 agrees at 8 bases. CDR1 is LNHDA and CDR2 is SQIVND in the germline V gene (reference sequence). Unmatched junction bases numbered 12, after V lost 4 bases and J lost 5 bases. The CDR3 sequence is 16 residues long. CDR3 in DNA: TGTGCCAGTAGTACGGAGGACAGGGAGGGAGTGTATGGCTACACCTTC. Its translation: CASSTEDREGVYGYTF.

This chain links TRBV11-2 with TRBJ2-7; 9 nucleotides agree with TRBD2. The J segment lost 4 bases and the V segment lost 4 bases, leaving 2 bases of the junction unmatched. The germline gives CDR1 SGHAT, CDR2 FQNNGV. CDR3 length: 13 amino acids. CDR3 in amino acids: CASSYSGGYEQYF. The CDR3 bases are TGTGCCAGCAGCTACAGCGGGGGGTACGAGCAGTACTTC.

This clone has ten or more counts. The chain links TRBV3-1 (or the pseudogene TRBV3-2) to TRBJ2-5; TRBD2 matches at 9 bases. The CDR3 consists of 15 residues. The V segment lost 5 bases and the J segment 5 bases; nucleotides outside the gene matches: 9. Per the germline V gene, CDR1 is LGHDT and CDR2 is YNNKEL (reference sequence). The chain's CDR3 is CASSFLSGSSETQYF. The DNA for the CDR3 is TGTGCCAGCAGCTTCCTTAGCGGGAGTTCGGAGACCCAGTACTTC.